The 4 T cell receptor beta chains below come from one sample, sequenced in a study of human T cells and chemical hapten exposure (dated by TCRdb to the early 2020s). The library was generated by RACE. The sequencer listed for this sample is NextSeq 500. Clones were called with MiXCR by TCRdb after fastp trimmed the public reads at Q25, and only in-frame beta chains were retained. One record per CDR3 amino acid sequence lists the most common genes and DNA. The table for this sample lists approximately 120,000 distinct CDR3 sequences; roughly 10% of them were counted only once. 3% to 3.5% of the sample rests with the top ten. Per the publication, the time point label means: patch test 2, 6 weeks after DPC sensitization. Taken with the paper, the label for treatment or condition translates to: therapeutic diphenylcyclopropenone sensitization with weekly scalp DPC. Material: whole blood, obtained in connection with sensitization to the hapten diphenylcyclopropenone (DPC). The receptors originated from a woman aged 40 to 50 with alopecia areata. Some clones in this sample may be carry-over from other donors' samples.

The J gene is TRBJ1-6, the V gene TRBV9; D may be TRBD1 (6 bases). The CDR3 length is 15 residues. The V gene lost 0 bases and the J gene lost 8 bases, with 12 bases spanning the gap. The germline V gene encodes CDR1 SGDLS and CDR2 YYNGEE. The CDR3, as DNA: TGTGCCAGCAGCGTAGGCTGGGGGCAGGATTCACCCCTCCACTTT. Translating it yields CASSVGWGQDSPLHF.

The chain uses TRBV28 and TRBJ2-3, with D possibly matching TRBD2 (7 bases). CDR3 length: 14 amino acids. V was pared by 11 bases and J by 5 bases, with 20 bases between. The V gene's germline CDR1 is MDHEN and CDR2 SYDVKM. For the CDR3, the DNA is TGTGCCCACCGGAAGGGGGGGGGTATAGATACGCAGTATTTT. It translates to CAHRKGGGIDTQYF.

This clonotype was seen repeatedly, ten times or more. V is TRBV18 and J is TRBJ2-5; D is perhaps TRBD1 (6 bases). Trimming left V 1 base short and J 0 bases short, with 9 bases between. The CDR3 extends over 15 amino acids. From germline, CDR1 is KGHSH and CDR2 LQKENI. CDR3 residues: CASSPLRTDQETQYF. CDR3 DNA sequence: TGTGCCAGCTCACCACTCCGGACAGACCAAGAGACCCAGTACTTC.

This clonotype was seen many times. The V gene is TRBV4-1, the J gene TRBJ2-3; 12 bases map to TRBD2. The J segment lost 4 bases and the V segment lost 0 bases, leaving 5 bases of the junction unmatched. CDR3 length: 17 residues. The germline V gene encodes CDR1 MGHRA and CDR2 YSYEKL. The CDR3 sequence: CASSQDPSGGAPDTQYF. DNA for the CDR3: TGCGCCAGCAGCCAAGATCCTAGCGGGGGGGCACCAGATACGCAGTATTTT.